This TCR beta chain was identified in a study of shared clonotypes between healthy human individuals (dated by TCRdb to between 2020 and 2021). Background for the entire study: A couple of women and three men aged 18 to 49 years were included in the cohort. Blood TCR repertoires of about 5 healthy adults were deeply sequenced to estimate repertoire size and the extent of clonotype sharing between individuals. To increase sequencing depth and limit assay-specific biases, TCR repertoire library preparation and sequencing were carried out by different laboratories using diverse techniques. Per donor, leukapheresis produced somewhere between about 0.94 and 10 billion PBMCs.

Using the deep immunoSEQ assay, TCR CDR3 regions were amplified from genomic DNA by multiplex PCR. Extracted genomic DNA from each cell subset was spread evenly across all wells of several immunoSEQ 96-well plates, with each plate serving as a replicate. For unsorted PBMC, each replicate PCR was loaded with roughly 330 ng genomic DNA, equivalent to tens of thousands of T cell genomes. Unsorted PBMC genomic DNA was sequenced across ten immunoSEQ deep assay plates. Purified libraries were measured with a Qubit 3.0 fluorometer, size-checked on a Bioanalyzer 2100, and measured again with the KAPA Library Quantification kit. Each immunoSEQ 96-well plate was sequenced on its own single-read 150-cycle Illumina NextSeq 550 flow cell. In the authors' own workflow: Because the immunoSEQ output included only junctional sequences and no quality scores, the filtering could not be the same as the filtering used for full-length reads. To assign V/J genes and CDR3, sequences were annotated against IMGT germline references using PyIR, a Python wrapper for IgBLAST v1.9. Reads were removed for weak V/J assignments (E-value above 1e-6), missing CDR3, stop codons, out-of-frame junctions, or ambiguous translated residues. V3J clonotypes were defined as sequences sharing the same inferred V gene, J gene, and CDR3 amino acid sequence. Percentage overlap between repertoires was calculated by dividing the number of shared unique clonotypes by the size of the smaller repertoire. RTK rarefaction, the Chao1 estimator, and Recon v2.1 estimates of unobserved clonotypes were used to assess repertoire richness. This is the immuneACCESS table as TCRdb keeps it, with only in-frame sequences that have V and J called. A part of the clones is gone; compared with another copy, unresolved V genes explain less than half, and the rest is unexplained. Clonal size and the V and J genes are those of that table, whereas D and trimming came from the DNA. This sample holds fewer than 550,000 clones; nearly 80% were observed only once. The ten most abundant clones make up about an eighth of the sample.

Points the paper makes about the study in general: Only blood was sampled, and tissue TCR repertoires likely differ from those in blood. Pairwise subsampling led to the expectation that sequencing depth would affect the degree of clonotype sharing among donors. The genetic and exposure-history diversity represented was limited by the small number of donors.

Counted from cysteine to phenylalanine, this CDR3 has 19 amino acids. The DNA shown is the 57-base CDR3, in frame from base 1. The CDR1 and CDR2 encoded by the germline V gene are LGHNA and YSLEER. Deletion took 3 bases off V and 3 bases off J, with a span of 26 bases between the germline ends. The donors were healthy, HIV-negative adults with no recently reported acute infections or vaccinations. Every donor was a Caucasian adult living in Nashville, Tennessee, USA. For unsorted samples, some 90 million PBMCs were counted and genomic DNA was extracted with the QIAamp DNA Blood Mini kit. Blood was obtained by leukapheresis, after which PBMCs were separated by Ficoll-Histopaque density gradient centrifugation and cryopreserved in liquid nitrogen vapor phase. This clone was picked up one time. The antigen it binds to is not known. A much more abundant neighbour one base away suggests this may be a read error.

This chain joins TRBV4-3 to TRBJ1-1, with a weak D call of TRBD1 (5 bases match). The sequencing sample was made of PBMCs. The receptor was isolated from a woman in her forties in good health. Some clones in this sample may be carry-over from other donors' samples. The nucleotides are TGCGCCAGCAGCCACAAATCGCCGACAGACTTGGCCGGGGACACTGAAGCTTTCTTT. Translated, this gives CASSHKSPTDLAGDTEAFF.